The 3 T cell receptor beta chains given below trace back to one sample, sequenced in a study of identical twins. TCRdb reanalysed the 5' RACE reads using MiXCR and keeps one entry per CDR3 protein. The data hold around 470,000 distinct CDR3 sequences, with 11% to 15% observed a single time. The same data also went into a second study, on yellow fever vaccine responses in identical twins.

Sequenced material: CD4+ T cells sorted from blood. These receptor sequences come from a woman between 18 and 29 years old in good health.

This chain links TRBV10-3 with TRBJ1-3; the match to TRBD1 covers 7 bases. The CDR3 has 10 amino acids. The V segment lost 10 bases and the J segment 14 bases; nucleotides outside the gene matches: 8. The germline gives CDR1 ENHRY, CDR2 SYGVKD. The CDR3 bases are TGTGCCACCGGGGACAGCCTTCTATATTTT. Encoded protein: CATGDSLLYF.

The chain has TRBV11-2 and TRBJ2-2, with TRBD1 as a possible D gene (6 bases). There are 13 residues in the CDR3. Germline loops: CDR1 SGHAT, CDR2 FQNNGV. Trimming removed 5 bases from V and 8 bases from J, with 12 bases in between. This CDR3 is CASSRQVLGELFF. The DNA for the CDR3 is TGTGCCAGCAGCAGACAGGTGTTGGGGGAGCTGTTTTTT.

This clonotype was picked up a small number of times. The chain is built from TRBV11-2 and TRBJ2-2, with 8 bases aligning to TRBD1. CDR3 length: 14 residues. Unmatched junction bases numbered 6, after V lost 6 bases and J lost 6 bases. Germline CDR1 SGHAT, CDR2 FQNNGV. For the CDR3, the DNA is TGTGCCAGCAGTCTACAGGGGGATGCCGGGGAGCTGTTTTTT. As protein: CASSLQGDAGELFF. The full variable domain, its missing parts supplied by reference TRBV11-2 and TRBJ2-2, is EAGVAQSPRYKIIEKRQSVAFWCNPISGHATLYWYQQILGQGPKLLIQFQNNGVVDDSQLPKDRFSAERLKGVDSTLKIQPAKLEDSAVYLCASSLQGDAGELFFGEGSRLTVL.